The 22 T cell receptor beta chains given below trace back to one sample, sequenced in a study of blood T cell repertoires in COVID-19. This table comes from immunoSEQ multiplex PCR, and its TCRdb copy is limited to in-frame clones, with some not included. The repertoire holds some 250,000 clones, with over 75% as singletons. Sequenced sample: peripheral blood. The receptors shown here come from a woman in her 30s with acute or convalescent COVID-19.

The chain carries TRBV29-1 and TRBJ1-2, with D perhaps TRBD1 (5 bases). Germline V gene lookup returns CDR1 SQVTM and CDR2 ANQGSEA. The V gene lost 4 bases and the J gene lost 4 bases, with 7 bases spanning the gap. The CDR3 is 11 residues long. CDR3 nucleotide sequence: TGCAGCGTTGCAGGGATCTATGGCTACACCTTC. It encodes CSVAGIYGYTF.

The chain combines TRBV5-1 with TRBJ2-7; D not certain. V was shortened by 1 base and J by 1 base, with 6 bases between the two germline ends. The CDR3 contains 13 residues. Germline V lookup: CDR1 SGHRS, CDR2 YFSETQ. In DNA, the CDR3 is TGCGCCAGCAGCTTGTCCAGGTCCTACGAGCAGTACTTC. As protein: CASSLSRSYEQYF.

The chain is built from TRBV2 and TRBJ1-1, with D perhaps TRBD1 (5 bases). Trimming removed 8 bases from V and 0 bases from J, with 10 bases in between. CDR1 and CDR2 (germline): SNHLY, FYNNEI. The CDR3 is 13 amino acids. CDR3 sequence reads: CASAGRLNTEAFF. Here the CDR3 DNA reads TGTGCCAGCGCGGGACGGCTGAACACTGAAGCTTTCTTT. Based on the CDR3 plus reference TRBV2 and TRBJ1-1, the full variable domain is EPEVTQTPSHQVTQMGQEVILRCVPISNHLYFYWYRQILGQKVEFLVSFYNNEISEKSEIFDDQFSVERPDGSNFTLKIRSTKLEDSAMYFCASAGRLNTEAFFGQGTRLTVV.

The V gene is TRBV25-1, the J gene TRBJ2-7; 9 nucleotides match TRBD2. Looked up from germline, CDR1 is MGHDK and CDR2 is SYGVNS. There are 14 residues in the CDR3. V shed 6 bases and J 3 bases; nucleotides not matched to a gene: 6. As DNA, the CDR3 is TGTGCCAGCAGGGGAGGTAGCGGGAGCTACGAGCAGTACTTC. Translated, it gives CASRGGSGSYEQYF.

The V and J genes are TRBV5-1 and TRBJ2-5, with D tentatively TRBD2 (6 bases). CDR3 size: 14 residues. Germline V gene sequence: CDR1 SGHRS, CDR2 YFSETQ. Trimming removed 4 bases from V and 1 base from J, with 11 bases in between. CDR3 sequence (DNA): TGCGCCAGCAGCCTGGGACTCTTCCAAGAGACCCAGTACTTC. It specifies CASSLGLFQETQYF.

The J gene is TRBJ2-5, the V gene TRBV11-3; no clear D gene. The germline V and J ends were trimmed by 3 bases and 4 bases, with 9 bases remaining between them. Germline CDR1 reads SGHNT; CDR2 reads YENEEA. This CDR3 spans 13 amino acids. The DNA of the CDR3 is TGTGCCAGCAGCTTCGACGACACAGAGACCCAGTACTTC. Amino acid sequence: CASSFDDTETQYF.

This clone is a singleton in its sample. The V and J genes are TRBV12-5 and TRBJ1-6, with D tentatively TRBD1 (5 bases). CDR1 and CDR2 (germline): LGHNT, FRNRAP. Trimming stripped 5 bases from V and 9 bases from J, with 11 bases between. The CDR3 is made up of 13 amino acids. CDR3 protein: CASGRGNGSPLHF. CDR3 DNA sequence: TGTGCTAGTGGTCGGGGGAACGGTTCACCCCTCCACTTT.

This clone was seen only once. The chain uses TRBV11-2 and TRBJ2-1; the D is unclear. The CDR3 totals 13 residues. Germline CDR1 SGHAT, CDR2 FQNNGV. V was trimmed by 2 bases and J by 6 bases, leaving 8 bases between them. As DNA, the CDR3 is TGTGCCAGCAGCTTAATAATTGTCAATGAGCAGTTCTTC. This encodes CASSLIIVNEQFF.

The V and J genes are TRBV9 and TRBJ1-3; no reliable D call. V was shortened by 0 bases and J by 4 bases, with 5 bases between the two germline ends. CDR1 is SGDLS, CDR2 YYNGEE, per germline. This CDR3 region has 13 residues. The CDR3, as DNA: TGTGCCAGCAGCGTAGCTCTCGGAAACACCATATATTTT. Its protein product is CASSVALGNTIYF. Looking up the rest from reference TRBV9 and TRBJ1-3 gives the full variable domain: DSGVTQTPKHLITATGQRVTLRCSPRSGDLSVYWYQQSLDQGLQFLIQYYNGEERAKGNILERFSAQQFPDLHSELNLSSLELGDSALYFCASSVALGNTIYFGEGSWLTVV.

V and J are TRBV24-1 and TRBJ1-5; D unresolved. Germline CDR1 is KGHDR and CDR2 is SFDVKD. Trimming pared 5 bases from V and 0 bases from J, leaving 10 bases between. This CDR3 has 15 residues. CDR3 loop: CATSVEGLSNQPQHF. CDR3 in DNA: TGTGCCACCAGTGTGGAGGGCCTTAGCAATCAGCCCCAGCATTTT.

The chain uses TRBV2 and TRBJ1-6; D remains ambiguous. V lost 4 bases and J lost 8, with 9 bases in between. CDR1 and CDR2 from the germline V gene are SNHLY and FYNNEI. This CDR3 spans 13 amino acids. DNA for the CDR3: TGTGCCAGCAGTGGAGAGATGGATTCACCCCTCCACTTT. Translation gives CASSGEMDSPLHF. The complete variable domain, with remaining parts taken from reference TRBV2 and TRBJ1-6, reads EPEVTQTPSHQVTQMGQEVILRCVPISNHLYFYWYRQILGQKVEFLVSFYNNEISEKSEIFDDQFSVERPDGSNFTLKIRSTKLEDSAMYFCASSGEMDSPLHFGNGTRLTVT.

This clone was recorded a few times. This chain joins TRBV5-1 and TRBJ2-6; D not certain. Germline V gives CDR1 SGHRS, CDR2 YFSETQ. The CDR3 extends over 14 amino acids. V shed 4 bases and J shed 3 bases, with 8 bases lying between them. The CDR3 sequence is CASSPELGANVLTF. CDR3 in DNA: TGCGCCAGCAGCCCCGAGCTTGGGGCCAACGTCCTGACTTTC.

J is TRBJ2-3 and V is TRBV11-3, with 8 positions matching TRBD1. Germline V gene sequence: CDR1 SGHNT, CDR2 YENEEA. The CDR3 consists of 13 residues. Losses at the gene ends were 1 base for V and 9 bases for J; bases not matched to a gene: 3. The CDR3 loop is CASSLAGQGTQYF. The CDR3 DNA reads TGTGCCAGCAGCTTAGCCGGACAGGGAACGCAGTATTTT.

This clone appeared once. V gene TRBV6-5 combines with J gene TRBJ1-2; D might be TRBD1 (5 bases). Germline assignment: CDR1 MNHEY and CDR2 SVGAGI. The CDR3 has 14 residues. V lost 8 bases and J 8 bases, leaving 21 bases between the germline ends. The CDR3 DNA sequence: TGTGCCAGCGGGCCCGGGACTCCTACGGGGGGCTACACCTTC. This gives the protein CASGPGTPTGGYTF.

The rearrangement links TRBV3-1 (or the pseudogene TRBV3-2) to TRBJ2-2, with TRBD2 matching 9 bases. This CDR3 is built from 19 residues. Germline CDR1 is LGHDT and CDR2 is YNNKEL (reference sequence). With V trimmed by 0 bases and J by 8 bases, 16 bases remained unmatched. In DNA form, the CDR3 reads TGTGCCAGCAGCCAAGACCCATTAGGAGCGGGGGGTCCCTTGGGGGAGCTGTTTTTT. Its translation is CASSQDPLGAGGPLGELFF.

This CDR3 is CASSSLATARFF. CDR3 nucleotide sequence: TGTGCCAGCAGTTCCCTAGCAACAGCAAGGTTCTTC. The chain recombines TRBV6-2 or TRBV6-3 with TRBJ2-1; tentative D call: TRBD2 (5 bases). V lost 4 bases, J lost 15 bases, and 16 bases lay in between. This CDR3 spans 12 amino acids. From germline, CDR1 is MNHEY and CDR2 SVGEGT.

The chain has TRBV19 and TRBJ2-2; TRBD1 matches at 9 bases. Germline loops: CDR1 LNHDA, CDR2 SQIVND (reference sequence). V shed 6 bases, J shed 5 bases, and the junction held 7 bases outside the gene matches. The CDR3 runs 15 residues. CDR3 sequence reads: CASSRRQGGTGELFF. The CDR3 DNA reads as TGTGCCAGTAGCCGCCGACAGGGGGGAACCGGGGAGCTGTTTTTT.

This sequence joins TRBV5-1 and TRBJ1-4; D gene uncertain. Germline V lookup: CDR1 SGHRS, CDR2 YFSETQ. The CDR3 sequence is 19 residues long. The germline V and J ends were trimmed by 4 bases and 3 bases, with 25 bases remaining between them. The CDR3 nucleotides are TGCGCCAGCAGCACCGGGAGGTCGGGCAGAGGGCCAGCTAATGAAAAACTGTTTTTT. Its protein product is CASSTGRSGRGPANEKLFF.

The chain has TRBV5-6 and TRBJ2-2; D gene unclear. The CDR3 is made up of 15 amino acids. Germline CDR1 SGHDT, CDR2 YYEEEE. V was cut by 4 bases and J by 4 bases, with 14 bases left in between. Here the CDR3 reads CASSHLGPGTGELFF. DNA of the CDR3: TGTGCCAGCAGCCACCTAGGCCCCGGCACCGGGGAGCTGTTTTTT.

The V and J genes are TRBV18 and TRBJ2-6; 10 positions agree with TRBD1. J lost 0 bases, V lost 3 bases, and 5 bases had no gene match. Germline-derived CDR1 and CDR2 are KGHSH and LQKENI. The CDR3 has 18 amino acids. The CDR3 DNA reads as TGTGCCAGCTCACCGGCGGGACAGGGGCCCTCTGGGGCCAACGTCCTGACTTTC. This encodes CASSPAGQGPSGANVLTF.

The chain links TRBV6-5 to TRBJ2-3, with TRBD1 as a possible D gene (6 bases). This CDR3 has 13 amino acids. The ends were cut back, 7 bases at V and 1 base at J, with 9 bases in the middle. Germline CDR1 reads MNHEY; CDR2 reads SVGAGI. The chain's CDR3 is CASIWTGTDTQYF. The CDR3 DNA follows: TGTGCCAGCATATGGACAGGCACAGATACGCAGTATTTT.

This chain joins TRBV30 and TRBJ1-5; 7 bases match TRBD1. V dropped 3 bases and J dropped 0; count of bases not matched to a gene: 5. Germline lookup yields CDR1 GTSNPN and CDR2 SVGIG (reference sequence). The CDR3 covers 15 residues. In DNA form, the CDR3 reads TGTGCCTGGAGCCTGACAGGGAATAGCAATCAGCCCCAGCATTTT. This translates into CAWSLTGNSNQPQHF.